This TCR beta chain was captured in a study of cytomegalovirus exposure and HLA in healthy donors. Findings of the study overall: It has been reported that TCR beta sequences accurately predicted the HLA-A and HLA-B alleles of most subjects. A later analysis reportedly found fewer N-insertions in an Asian-associated ancestry cluster than the roughly 670-donor mean. Later genetic work tied a missense DCLRE1C variant to beta-chain V and J trimming.

CDR1 SEHNR and CDR2 FQNEAQ come from the germline V gene (reference sequence). The CDR3 length is 14 residues. V dropped 5 bases and J dropped 9; count of bases not matched to a gene: 10. At the time of sampling, donors were nominally healthy, though unrecorded immune exposures were likely. This clone was seen once. What it binds is not known. 60 Vbeta and 13 Jbeta primers were used in PCR. Measured with immunoSEQ multiplex PCR; TCRdb has only the in-frame clones, and not every one. The repertoire holds about 200,000 clones, with roughly 79% as singletons. V and J are TRBV7-9 and TRBJ1-2, with 9 positions matching TRBD1. The receptor was isolated from a young man in good health and CMV-seronegative. Sequenced: PBMCs. The CDR3 spells CASSPHRDRESYTF. In DNA, the CDR3 is TGTGCCAGCAGCCCACATCGGGACAGGGAAAGCTACACCTTC.